Detailed here is one TCR beta chain. Produced via immunoSEQ multiplex PCR; TCRdb's table is partial and in-frame only. The sample lists approximately 50,000 clones; roughly 95% were seen once. This sample is part of a study of T cell changes during pregnancy in multiple sclerosis. J gave up 0 bases and V 1 base, and 9 bases lay outside the gene matches. The CDR3 loop spans 20 amino acids. Germline V lookup: CDR1 LGHNA, CDR2 YSLEER. This receptor was identified in a female donor with multiple sclerosis, enrolled in a pregnancy study. This rearrangement joins TRBV4-3 to TRBJ2-2; 12 bases line up with TRBD2. The source was CD4+ T cells from peripheral blood mononuclear cells, collected in the third trimester of pregnancy. CDR3 sequence: CASSQGLLAGGSANTGELFF. The CDR3 DNA reads TGCGCCAGCAGCCAAGGGTTACTAGCGGGGGGAAGTGCGAACACCGGGGAGCTGTTTTTT.